This section outlines one TCR beta chain sequence together with its context. In nominal health when sampled, donors likely had unrecorded immune exposures nonetheless. This PCR relied on a set of 60 Vbeta primers and 13 Jbeta primers. Assay used: immunoSEQ multiplex PCR; TCRdb lists only in-frame clones, some missing. Of roughly 130,000 clones listed, 80% to 85% are singletons. This sample stems from a study of cytomegalovirus exposure and HLA in healthy donors. V was shortened by 7 bases and J by 5 bases, with 12 bases between the two germline ends. The V gene's germline CDR1 is MNHEY and CDR2 SVGAGI. CDR3 size: 13 residues.

Specimen: PBMCs. The sequence came from a human donor in good health. The V and J genes are TRBV6-5 and TRBJ1-5, with a possible D match to TRBD1 (6 bases). The DNA of the CDR3 is TGTGCCAGCACTAAGGGGGGGGATCAGCCCCAGCATTTT. Amino acid sequence: CASTKGGDQPQHF.